This T cell receptor beta chain was obtained from a study of glioma-infiltrating T cells (dated by TCRdb to about 2016). Notes on the research overall: Sequencing of TCR alpha- and beta-chain repertoires was performed on glioma tissue, on non-neoplastic brain tissue, and on matched peripheral blood mononuclear cells. To measure divergence between tissue and blood T-cell populations, each tissue-infiltrating repertoire was compared with the peripheral blood repertoire of the same patient. The paired cohort comprised three low-grade glioma patients, several primary glioblastoma patients and three non-glioma patients contributing non-neoplastic brain tissue. Beyond this particular receptor, the publication reports: The group comparisons were based on small numbers of patients: three non-neoplastic, three low-grade glioma and several glioblastoma patients. Very few CDR3 sequences were found to be shared between tissue and blood, and this scarcity was attributed to high CDR3 diversity and limited sampling. VJ-independent divergence between tissue and blood was below expectation in non-neoplastic patients but above expectation in all gliomas, especially low-grade gliomas.

In the case of this clonotype: Its antigen is currently not known. This is likely a read error, given that the CDR3 carries no conserved phenylalanine or tryptophan at its end.

The iRepertoire nested amplicon-rescue multiplex PCR (arm-PCR) platform was used to amplify TCR alpha and beta CDR3 regions from RNA. The input for one-step reverse transcription and amplification was roughly 100-450 ng of either tissue mRNA or PBMC total RNA. Following bead purification, Illumina adapters were added by a secondary multiplex PCR, and the libraries were gel-purified between 200 and 400 bp. Demultiplexing relied on internal 6-nucleotide barcodes carried by the libraries. Libraries were sequenced on an Illumina MiSeq with 2x220 or 2x250 nucleotide paired-end reads. Turning to the authors' computational methods: Paired reads were merged using FLASH 1.2.11 and aligned with BWA-MEM to the GRCh37 human genome, and TRA and TRB reads were then extracted. An IMGT-derived reference of cassette sequences and CDR3 motifs, with pseudogenes included, was used for V and J assignment. Three-frame translation of reads was performed, and productive CDR3s were defined as those with a C...FGXG motif and no stop codons. Unique combinations of V-J cassette pair and CDR3 amino acid sequence were defined as clonotypes. Hamming distance filtering was applied to reads, with thresholds set by the sequence error rate of each sample in mapped regions. TCRdb passed the public sequencing reads through fastp at Q25 and MiXCR, retaining productive beta sequences. Rows are combined by CDR3 protein, so each entry shows the most common genes and DNA. The V and J calls and clone size are TCRdb's, not the authors'. The sample records under 200,000 distinct CDR3 sequences, roughly 45% of which are singletons. Of the sample, 5% to 5.5% is held by the ten largest clones.

14 amino acids form the CDR3, both terminal residues included. Of the read, only the CDR3 DNA is kept; its 42 bases are in frame from base 1. In the germline V gene (reference sequence), CDR1 corresponds to MNHEY and CDR2 to SMNVEV. What was sequenced was glioma tissue, nonneoplastic brain tissue, or PBMCs (not recorded which). The receptor was isolated from a human donor with low-grade glioma or glioblastoma, undergoing nonglioma brain surgery, or in good health (not recorded which). The sequence is built from TRBV27 and TRBJ1-6, with no reliable assignment of the D segment. CDR3 loop: CASGSYPLGSALHL. The DNA sequence follows: TGTGCCAGCGGATCCTATCCATTGGGTTCAGCCCTCCACCTT.